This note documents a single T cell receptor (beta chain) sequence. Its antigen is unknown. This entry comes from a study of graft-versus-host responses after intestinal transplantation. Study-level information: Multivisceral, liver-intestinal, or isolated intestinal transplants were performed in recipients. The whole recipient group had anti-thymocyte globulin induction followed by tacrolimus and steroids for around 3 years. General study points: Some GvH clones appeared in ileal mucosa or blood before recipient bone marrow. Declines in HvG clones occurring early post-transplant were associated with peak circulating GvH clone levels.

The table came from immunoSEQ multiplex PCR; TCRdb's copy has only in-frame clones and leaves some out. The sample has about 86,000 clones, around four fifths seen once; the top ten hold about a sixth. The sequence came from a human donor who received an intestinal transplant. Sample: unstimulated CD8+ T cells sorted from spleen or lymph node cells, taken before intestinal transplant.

The CDR3 is CASSVGEGGYEQYF. CDR3 coding DNA: TGTGCCAGCAGCGTAGGGGAGGGGGGCTACGAGCAGTACTTC. The chain is built from TRBV9 and TRBJ2-7, with D perhaps matching TRBD2 (7 bases). The CDR3 extends over 14 amino acids. Germline CDR1 is SGDLS and CDR2 is YYNGEE. Trimming shortened V by 0 bases and J by 3 bases, and 10 bases separated the two germline ends.